These T cell receptor beta chains were read from a single sample in a study of T-cell reconstitution after alpha-beta-depleted transplantation in children. TCRdb independently ran MiXCR on the PCR reads; one entry per CDR3 protein. The sample includes about 590,000 distinct CDR3 sequences, 13% seen only once; the top ten take about 2.2%. Specimen: PBMCs, mostly from graft donor cells, collected 360 days after TCRalphabeta/CD19-depleted stem cell transplant. The receptor source for this set is a male patient under 18 who had a stem cell transplant for acute myeloid leukemia, so the T cells may come from the graft donor. The CDR3 runs from the conserved cysteine through the conserved F or W. A D gene is named only where the DNA matches it firmly. Clone size, where shown, is once, few, many, or a class for clones that have expanded.

TRBV7-2	NA	TRBJ2-1	few	TGTGCCAGCAGACCTACTAGAAACAATGAGCAGTTCTTC	CASRPTRNNEQFF
TRBV9	TRBD1	TRBJ2-1	NA	TGTGCCAGCAGGGCTCCCGGGACAGGGAGGAATGAGCAGTTCTTC	CASRAPGTGRNEQFF
TRBV5-1	TRBD2	TRBJ2-7	NA	TGCGCCAGCAGCTTCGGACTAGGGCACGAGCAGTACTTC	CASSFGLGHEQYF
TRBV20-1	TRBD2	TRBJ2-7	many	TGCAGTGCTAGAGGCCGCCTAGCGGGACCCCCCGCCTACGAGCAGTACTTC	CSARGRLAGPPAYEQYF
TRBV20-1	NA	TRBJ2-3	NA	TGCAGTGCTAGAGCGTCAGGGGAGGGCACAGATACGCAGTATTTT	CSARASGEGTDTQYF
TRBV29-1	NA	TRBJ1-2	few	TGCAGCGTCGACGGGACCTATGGCTACACCTTC	CSVDGTYGYTF
TRBV5-1	NA	TRBJ2-1	NA	TGCGCCAGCAGCTCCCCTCGAGTTAGCGGCCACCCCTTCCATGAGCAGTTCTTC	CASSSPRVSGHPFHEQFF
TRBV29-1	NA	TRBJ2-3	NA	TGCAGCGGAGGACCCTTCGTCGATACGCAGTATTTT	CSGGPFVDTQYF
TRBV7-8	TRBD2	TRBJ2-3	NA	TGTGCCAGCACCCCGGGTTGGCGGGAGACAGATACGCAGTATTTT	CASTPGWRETDTQYF
TRBV3-1	NA	TRBJ1-5	NA	TGCCTGGACATAGTTCAGCCCCAGCATTTT	CLDIVQPQHF
TRBV7-2	TRBD2	TRBJ2-1	many	TGTGCCAGCAGCTTAGGGGGACTAGCGGGATTCAATGAGCAGTTCTTC	CASSLGGLAGFNEQFF
TRBV3-1	NA	TRBJ2-7	few	TGTGCCAGCGAAGATAACTACGAGCAGTACTTC	CASEDNYEQYF
TRBV6-2/TRBV6-3	NA	TRBJ1-1	many	TGTGCCAGCAGAGGACCGAACACTGAAGCTTTCTTT	CASRGPNTEAFF
TRBV20-1	NA	TRBJ2-7	few	TGCAGTGCTAGTGGCTGGAACTCCTACGAGCAGTACTTC	CSASGWNSYEQYF
TRBV4-3	NA	TRBJ2-7	NA	TGCGCCAGCAGCCAACGCCGGTTTCGCGTACTCCGCTACGAGCAGTACTTC	CASSQRRFRVLRYEQYF
TRBV24-1	TRBD2	TRBJ2-1	many	TGTGCCACCAGTGACGTTAGACTAGCGGGACCATACAATGAGCAGTTCTTC	CATSDVRLAGPYNEQFF
TRBV25-1	NA	TRBJ2-3	NA	TGTGCCAGCAGTGAAGGCCCGTTAAGCACAGATACACAGTATTTT	CASSEGPLSTDTQYF
TRBV19	TRBD1	TRBJ1-5	NA	TGTGCCAGTAGTAACACAGGGGCGGATCAGCCCCAGCATTTT	CASSNTGADQPQHF
TRBV3-1	NA	TRBJ2-1	many	TGTGCCAGCAGCCAAACGGGGCCCGCAAATGAGCAGTTCTTC	CASSQTGPANEQFF
TRBV6-1	TRBD1	TRBJ2-2	NA	TGTGCCAGCAGTCGGACAGGGTTAATCGGGGAGCTGTTTTTT	CASSRTGLIGELFF
TRBV4-3	TRBD2	TRBJ2-3	NA	TGCGCCAGCAGCCAAGAGGGACTAGCGGGGGCAGATACGCAGTATTTT	CASSQEGLAGADTQYF
TRBV20-1	TRBD1	TRBJ2-4	few	TGCAGTGCGGGGACAGGGGGCGACCAAAACATTCAGTACTTC	CSAGTGGDQNIQYF
TRBV29-1	TRBD1	TRBJ2-2	NA	TGCAGCGTTGTTCTTACCAGGGGGAGCGCCGGGGAGCTGTTTTTT	CSVVLTRGSAGELFF
TRBV7-9	TRBD1	TRBJ1-2	few	TGTGCCAGCAGCCCGAACGACAGGGTCTATGGCTACACCTTC	CASSPNDRVYGYTF
TRBV9	TRBD2	TRBJ2-3	few	TGTGCCAGCAGCGTAGTCCCCCTAGCGGGAGGAGCAGATACGCAGTATTTT	CASSVVPLAGGADTQYF
TRBV10-3	NA	TRBJ2-7	few	TGTGCCATCAGCCAGGGGATAAACTACGAGCAGTACTTC	CAISQGINYEQYF
TRBV24-1	NA	TRBJ2-5	many	TGTGCCACGACCGATGGGGGACAAGAGACCCAGTACTTC	CATTDGGQETQYF
TRBV6-5	TRBD1	TRBJ2-7	NA	TGTGCCAGCAGTCCCCGACAGGGGAACCACGAGCAGTACTTC	CASSPRQGNHEQYF
TRBV6-6	NA	TRBJ2-7	NA	TGTGCCAGCAGTTACTCTTCCTCCTACGAGCAGTACTTC	CASSYSSSYEQYF
TRBV29-1	NA	TRBJ2-2	many	TGCAGCGTTCCGAGAGGACAGTCCACCGGGGAGCTGTTTTTT	CSVPRGQSTGELFF
TRBV29-1	NA	TRBJ1-2	NA	TGCAGCGACCACCAGGGTTTTGGGGGCTACACCTTC	CSDHQGFGGYTF
TRBV29-1	TRBD1	TRBJ1-2	few	TGCAGCGTCGATCGACAGGGGATCTGGGGCTACACCTTC	CSVDRQGIWGYTF
TRBV6-4	NA	TRBJ2-1	few	TGTGCCAGCAGTGACTCGGCTGGGAGTGAGCAGTTCTTC	CASSDSAGSEQFF
TRBV29-1	NA	TRBJ2-2	many	TGCAGCTTGAGGACGGACACCGGGGAGCTGTTTTTT	CSLRTDTGELFF
TRBV20-1	NA	TRBJ2-7	many	TGCAGTGCACAATACCGGACCGGGATGAGCTCCTACGAGCAGTACTTC	CSAQYRTGMSSYEQYF
TRBV7-2	NA	TRBJ2-3	many	TGTGCCAGCAGCTTAAGGGCGGGCACAGATACGCAGTATTTT	CASSLRAGTDTQYF
TRBV9	NA	TRBJ2-7	few	TGTGCCAGCAGCGTAGCAACCCTCTCCGAGCAGTACTTC	CASSVATLSEQYF
TRBV4-3	NA	TRBJ2-7	many	TGCGCCAGCAGCCAAGATCTGGCAGGGGGGAACTACGAGCAGTACTTC	CASSQDLAGGNYEQYF
TRBV29-1	NA	TRBJ2-5	many	TGCAGCGCCCTCCACCTAGGCCAAGAGACCCAGTACTTC	CSALHLGQETQYF
TRBV28	TRBD1	TRBJ2-5	NA	TGTGCCAGCAGTGGTCAGACAGGGCAAGAGACCCAGTACTTC	CASSGQTGQETQYF
TRBV5-1	NA	TRBJ1-5	NA	TGCGCCAGCAGCTTGGACGGATATCAGCCCCAGCATTTT	CASSLDGYQPQHF
TRBV9	TRBD2	TRBJ2-3	NA	TGTGCCAGCAGCGTAAGACTAGCGGGAGACAGAGATACGCAGTATTTT	CASSVRLAGDRDTQYF
TRBV6-2/TRBV6-3	NA	TRBJ2-4	NA	TGTGCCAGCAGTTACCCAGGACGGACGCAGTACTTC	CASSYPGRTQYF
TRBV20-1	NA	TRBJ2-5	NA	TGCAGTGTCGGTGGCGGATTCCACACCCTATCACAAGAGACCCAGTACTTC	CSVGGGFHTLSQETQYF
TRBV18	NA	TRBJ1-1	NA	TGTGCCAGCTCACCAGGTGGGGGGAACACTGAAGCTTTCTTT	CASSPGGGNTEAFF
TRBV3-1	TRBD2	TRBJ2-7	few	TGTGCCAGCAGCCAGCCGTCCTTACTAGCGGGAGCCCCCTACGAGCAGTACTTC	CASSQPSLLAGAPYEQYF
TRBV5-1	NA	TRBJ2-1	many	TGCGCCAGCAGGCTTGTGGGCCTGAGCTCCTACAATGAGCAGTTCTTC	CASRLVGLSSYNEQFF